This TCR beta chain was observed in a study of T cells in Graves' hyperthyroidism and ophthalmopathy. Study results and caveats: The majority of expanded thyroid clonotypes above 0.001 also appeared in blood.

Thyroid ultrasound, orbital computed tomography, clinical symptoms, and serum thyroxine and TRAb underpinned diagnoses. This CDR3 comprises 16 residues. Germline V gives CDR1 KGHSH, CDR2 LQKENI. Template material for amplifying TCR beta CDR3 regions consisted of RNA transcripts. First-round RT-PCR of the TCR CDR3 relied on the HTBI primer set. TCRdb fed the multiplex PCR reads into MiXCR, producing one record per CDR3 protein. The sample lists under 350,000 distinct CDR3 sequences; under 25% were seen once. This clonotype occurred many times. Its antigen remains unidentified. The junction does not match germline at one end; this may be a read error.

The receptor was derived from a woman aged 45-60 years with Graves' hyperthyroidism. The rearrangement links TRBV18 to TRBJ2-3; perhaps TRBD2 as D (6 bases). The specimen sequenced was blood. The CDR3 protein is CAGSPSGTLRTDTQYF. The DNA for the CDR3 is TGTGCCGGCTCACCCTCCGGGACTCTACGCACAGATACGCAGTATTTT. Complete variable domain (other parts from reference TRBV18 and TRBJ2-3): NAGVMQNPRHLVRRRGQEARLRCSPMKGHSHVYWYRQLPEEGLKFMVYLQKENIIDESGMPKERFSAEFPKEGPSILRIQQVVRGDSAAYFCAGSPSGTLRTDTQYFGPGTRLTVL.